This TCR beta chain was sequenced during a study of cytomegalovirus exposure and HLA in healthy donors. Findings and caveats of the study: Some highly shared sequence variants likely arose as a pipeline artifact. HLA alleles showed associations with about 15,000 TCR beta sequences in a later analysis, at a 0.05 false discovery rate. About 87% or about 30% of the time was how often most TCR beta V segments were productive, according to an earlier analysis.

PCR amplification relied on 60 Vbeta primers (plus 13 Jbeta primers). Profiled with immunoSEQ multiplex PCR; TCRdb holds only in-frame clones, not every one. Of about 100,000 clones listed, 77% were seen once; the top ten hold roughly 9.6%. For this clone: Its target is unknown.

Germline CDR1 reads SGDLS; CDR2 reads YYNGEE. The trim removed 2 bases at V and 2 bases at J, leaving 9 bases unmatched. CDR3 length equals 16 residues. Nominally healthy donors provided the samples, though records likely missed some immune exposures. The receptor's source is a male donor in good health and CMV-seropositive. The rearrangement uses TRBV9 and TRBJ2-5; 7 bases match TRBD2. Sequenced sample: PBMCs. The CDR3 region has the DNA TGTGCCAGCAGCGTCCTTGAACTAGCGAATCAAGAGACCCAGTACTTC. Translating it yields CASSVLELANQETQYF.